This TCR beta chain was sequenced in a study of blood T cell repertoires in COVID-19 (TCRdb year 2020). Concerning the study at large: Samples covering the acute and convalescent phases of COVID-19 were provided by collaborators in the United States, Italy and Spain. The material from the prospective study consisted of cDNA or gDNA derived from T cells, B-cell-depleted T cells, or PBMCs. Deeply sampled blood TCRbeta repertoires from subjects exposed to, actively infected with, or recovered from COVID-19 were included in the dataset. The repertoires were released in a freely available public database intended as a resource for research on the immune response to SARS-CoV-2. Samples came from the ongoing ImmuneRACE study (first 160 participants) plus 1,254 subjects from 6 global collaborators. A de-identified subject ID, COVID-19 status, age in years and sex were almost always included in the sample metadata. Where available, HLA class I and class II types were obtained from metadata supplied by the sample provider rather than from assay-based typing. Overall study outcomes, separate from this receptor: Clinical and demographic metadata were provided uncurated, with the amount varying by source and participant.

The collaborating institutions used their own protocols to collect whole blood in K2EDTA tubes. For TCRbeta analysis, collaborators shipped samples as frozen whole blood, isolated PBMCs, or DNA extracted from either of those sample types. The CDR3 spans 12 residues, from the cysteine through the phenylalanine. Left in the record is the CDR3 DNA by itself, 36 bases read in frame from the first base. According to the germline V gene (reference sequence), CDR1 reads LGHDT and CDR2 reads YNNKEL. V drops 3 bases and J drops 2 bases, leaving 5 bases in between. TCRbeta CDR3 regions were amplified from genomic DNA by means of the immunoSEQ Assay, a bias-controlled multiplex PCR. The paper's processing steps were these. The number of nucleated cells in each sample was estimated from the amplification of reference gene primers within the assay. To quantify the absolute abundance of each unique TCRbeta CDR3 rearrangement, sequence reads were collapsed and filtered. Productive Simpson clonality was computed per sample as the square root of Simpson's diversity index over productive rearrangements. TCRdb retrieved this table from immuneACCESS and kept in-frame rearrangements only. Not all clones are present; in checked studies, unresolved V genes account for under half, and no reason is known for the remainder. The DNA was the basis for D and trimming; V, J and clone size are from that table. Here the sample has approximately 150,000 clones; approximately 87% occur a single time. Around 6.3% of the sample belongs to the ten largest clones.

To note about this clone: Its recognized antigen is unknown. Base quality data are lacking; no much larger clone is found one base away.

What was sequenced was peripheral blood. The chain was built from TRBV3-1 (or the pseudogene TRBV3-2) and TRBJ2-7; no D segment can be confidently identified. This clonotype was obtained from an elderly man with acute or convalescent COVID-19. The DNA reads as follows: TGTGCCAGCAGCCAGTCCGCCTACGAGCAGTACTTC. It is translated as CASSQSAYEQYF.